This T cell receptor beta chain was profiled in a study of control samples from healthy donors and cancer patients. Germline V lookup: CDR1 MNHEY, CDR2 SMNVEV (reference sequence). This CDR3 is built from 15 residues. Trimming took 8 bases from V and 4 from J; bases not matched to a gene: 10. Only in-frame clones appear in the TCRdb table, and some are missing; sequencing was by immunoSEQ multiplex PCR. This sample carries about 44,000 clones, around 87% of them seen once, and the ten largest clones take 10%. This sequence joins TRBV27 and TRBJ1-1; TRBD1 agrees at 10 bases. This receptor was obtained from a woman aged 55-70 years with lung cancer. Sample: PBMCs. The CDR3 sequence: CASAQTGTGATEAFF. The CDR3 DNA reads as TGTGCCAGCGCCCAAACCGGGACAGGGGCCACTGAAGCTTTCTTT.